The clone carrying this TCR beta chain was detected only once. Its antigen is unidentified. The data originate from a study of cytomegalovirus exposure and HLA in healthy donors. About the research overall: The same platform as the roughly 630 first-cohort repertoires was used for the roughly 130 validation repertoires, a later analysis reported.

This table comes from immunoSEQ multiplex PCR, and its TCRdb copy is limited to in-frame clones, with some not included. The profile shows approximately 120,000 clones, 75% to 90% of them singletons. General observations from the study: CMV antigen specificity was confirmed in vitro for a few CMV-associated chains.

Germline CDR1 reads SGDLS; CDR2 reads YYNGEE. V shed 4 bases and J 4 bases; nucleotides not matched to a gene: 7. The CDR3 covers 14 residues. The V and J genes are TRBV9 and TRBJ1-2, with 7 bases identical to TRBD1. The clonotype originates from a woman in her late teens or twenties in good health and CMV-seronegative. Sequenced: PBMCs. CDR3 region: CASSPGTESYGYTF. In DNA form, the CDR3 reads TGTGCCAGCAGCCCAGGGACAGAGTCCTATGGCTACACCTTC. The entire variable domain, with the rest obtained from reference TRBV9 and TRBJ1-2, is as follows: DSGVTQTPKHLITATGQRVTLRCSPRSGDLSVYWYQQSLDQGLQFLIQYYNGEERAKGNILERFSAQQFPDLHSELNLSSLELGDSALYFCASSPGTESYGYTFGSGTRLTVV.